One and the same sample provided the 8 T cell receptor beta chains below, sequenced in a study of cytomegalovirus exposure and HLA in healthy donors. In the PCR, 60 Vbeta and 13 Jbeta primers were used. Using immunoSEQ multiplex PCR, the repertoire was profiled, and TCRdb retains in-frame clones only, with some absent. The data show about 160,000 clones, over 80% seen once. The sequenced sample was PBMCs. Receptors originate from a boy younger than 10 in good health and CMV-seronegative.

The rearrangement uses TRBV2 and TRBJ1-4, with D maybe TRBD1 (6 bases). The CDR3 sequence is 14 residues long. V lost 7 bases to trimming and J lost 7 bases, with 16 bases between them. From germline, CDR1 is SNHLY and CDR2 FYNNEI. CDR3 region: CASMDYRAGEKLFF. CDR3 DNA sequence: TGTGCCAGCATGGATTACAGGGCGGGTGAAAAACTGTTTTTT.

The chain has TRBV6-5 and TRBJ1-1, with TRBD1 as a possible D gene (6 bases). The germline gives CDR1 MNHEY, CDR2 SVGAGI. V lost 4 bases to trimming and J lost 6 bases, with 12 bases between them. This CDR3 has 13 residues. CDR3 protein: CASSFLQGPEAFF. CDR3 DNA: TGTGCCAGCAGTTTCTTACAGGGCCCTGAAGCTTTCTTT.

This rearrangement joins TRBV7-9 to TRBJ1-2, with 8 bases aligning to TRBD1. Germline CDR1 SEHNR, CDR2 FQNEAQ (reference sequence). The junction had 8 bases not matched to a gene; V was cut back by 6 bases and J by 2 bases. This CDR3 comprises 15 residues. The CDR3 region is CASRERWDRNYGYTF. The CDR3 region has the DNA TGTGCCAGCAGGGAACGTTGGGACAGGAACTATGGCTACACCTTC.

The chain carries TRBV18 and TRBJ2-3; 12 nucleotides agree with TRBD2. With 5 bases clipped from V and 4 bases from J, the junction kept 4 bases outside the gene matches. Germline CDR1 and CDR2: KGHSH and LQKENI. This CDR3 comprises 15 residues. The CDR3 loop reads CASSRTSGISDTQYF. The CDR3 DNA reads as TGTGCCAGCTCAAGGACTAGCGGGATCTCAGATACGCAGTATTTT.

The chain has TRBV13 and TRBJ2-1; 11 positions agree with TRBD2. Germline-derived CDR1 and CDR2 are PRHDT and FYEKMQ (reference sequence). After removal of 4 bases from V and 3 bases from J, the junction contained 8 bases not matched to a gene. The CDR3 has 17 residues. CDR3 residues: CASSSGSGRALYNEQFF. CDR3 bases: TGTGCCAGCAGCTCGGGTAGCGGGAGGGCCCTCTACAATGAGCAGTTCTTC. Variable domain in full (rest from reference TRBV13 and TRBJ2-1): AAGVIQSPRHLIKEKRETATLKCYPIPRHDTVYWYQQGPGQDPQFLISFYEKMQSDKGSIPDRFSAQQFSDYHSELNMSSLELGDSALYFCASSSGSGRALYNEQFFGPGTRLTVL.

The chain employs TRBV4-3 and TRBJ2-6; the D gene is possibly TRBD1 (5 bases). The V and J ends lost 0 bases and 0 bases respectively, with 15 bases between them. Germline V gene sequence: CDR1 LGHNA, CDR2 YSLEER. The CDR3 is made up of 19 amino acids. DNA for the CDR3: TGCGCCAGCAGCCAAGATGGGGCAGCCGCCCACTCTGGGGCCAACGTCCTGACTTTC. It is translated as CASSQDGAAAHSGANVLTF.

The genes are TRBV18 and TRBJ2-7; the match to TRBD2 covers 16 bases. Germline assignment: CDR1 KGHSH and CDR2 LQKENI. CDR3 size: 15 residues. V shed 6 bases, J shed 5 bases, and the junction held 4 bases outside the gene matches. CDR3 in amino acids: CASSLGLAGGDEQYF. In DNA form, the CDR3 reads TGTGCCAGCTCTCTGGGACTAGCGGGAGGGGACGAGCAGTACTTC.

The chain is built from TRBV10-3 and TRBJ1-2; 7 nucleotides line up with TRBD1. The CDR3 is 13 residues long. The V gene's germline CDR1 is ENHRY and CDR2 SYGVKD. V dropped 4 bases and J dropped 3; count of bases not matched to a gene: 2. The CDR3 protein is CAISGGQDYGYTF. The CDR3 bases are TGTGCCATCAGTGGTGGACAGGACTATGGCTACACCTTC.